This note documents a single T cell receptor (beta chain) sequence. No antigen is known for it. The data were taken from a study of cytomegalovirus exposure and HLA in healthy donors. General study findings and limits: Analyzed later, association rates of TCRs varied across HLA loci, with DRB1 most and HLA-C fewest. CMV antigen specificity of a few CMV-associated chains was confirmed in vitro.

The ends lost 3 bases at V and 0 bases at J; junction bases unmatched: 11. The CDR3 is 17 residues long. Germline loops: CDR1 MNHEY, CDR2 SMNVEV (reference sequence). The PCR contained 60 Vbeta and 13 Jbeta primers. Method: immunoSEQ multiplex PCR; TCRdb's copy keeps in-frame clones and lacks some. This sample has some 180,000 clones, with 82% found just once. The origin of this receptor is a man aged 40-49 years in good health and CMV-seronegative. The sequenced material came from PBMCs. This sequence joins TRBV27 and TRBJ2-7; 7 bases line up with TRBD1. The DNA of the CDR3 is TGTGCCAGCAGTTTCCGCTCGACAGGGCGACTCTCCTACGAGCAGTACTTC. Translated: CASSFRSTGRLSYEQYF.